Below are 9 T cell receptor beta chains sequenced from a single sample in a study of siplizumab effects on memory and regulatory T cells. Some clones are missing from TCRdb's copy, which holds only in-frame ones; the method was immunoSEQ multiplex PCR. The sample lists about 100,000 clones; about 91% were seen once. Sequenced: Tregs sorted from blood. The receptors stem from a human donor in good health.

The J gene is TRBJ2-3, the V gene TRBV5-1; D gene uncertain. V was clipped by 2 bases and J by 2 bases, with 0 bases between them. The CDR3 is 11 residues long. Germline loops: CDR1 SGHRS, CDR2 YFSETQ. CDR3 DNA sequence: TGCGCCAGCAGCTTCACAGATACGCAGTATTTT. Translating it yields CASSFTDTQYF.

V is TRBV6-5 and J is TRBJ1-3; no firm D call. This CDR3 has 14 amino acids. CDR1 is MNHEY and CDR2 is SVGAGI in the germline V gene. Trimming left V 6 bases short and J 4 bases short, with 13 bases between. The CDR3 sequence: CASRSPLSGNTIYF. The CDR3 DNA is TGTGCCAGCAGGTCGCCCCTTTCCGGAAACACCATATATTTT.

CDR3 in DNA: TGCGCCAGCAGCTTCCGACTAGCGGACTACAATGAGCAGTTCTTC. Residues: CASSFRLADYNEQFF. The chain recombines TRBV5-1 with TRBJ2-1, with TRBD2 matching over 9 bases. The junction had 3 bases not matched to a gene; V was cut back by 2 bases and J by 3 bases. The length of the CDR3 is 15 residues. Germline V lookup: CDR1 SGHRS, CDR2 YFSETQ.

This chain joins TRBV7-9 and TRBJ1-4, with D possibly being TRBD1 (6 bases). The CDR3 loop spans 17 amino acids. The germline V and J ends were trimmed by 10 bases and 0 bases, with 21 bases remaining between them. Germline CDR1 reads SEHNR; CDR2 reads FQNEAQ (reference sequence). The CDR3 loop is CATEPLGQLTTNEKLFF. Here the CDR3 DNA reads TGTGCCACCGAGCCCCTTGGACAGCTCACAACTAATGAAAAACTGTTTTTT.

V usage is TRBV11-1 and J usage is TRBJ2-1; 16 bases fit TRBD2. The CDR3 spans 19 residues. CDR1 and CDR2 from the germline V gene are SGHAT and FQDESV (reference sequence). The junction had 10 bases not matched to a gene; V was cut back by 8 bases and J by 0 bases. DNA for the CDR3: TGTGCCAGCTCCCACCAGGGACTAGCGGGAGGGGGCTCCTACAATGAGCAGTTCTTC. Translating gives CASSHQGLAGGGSYNEQFF.

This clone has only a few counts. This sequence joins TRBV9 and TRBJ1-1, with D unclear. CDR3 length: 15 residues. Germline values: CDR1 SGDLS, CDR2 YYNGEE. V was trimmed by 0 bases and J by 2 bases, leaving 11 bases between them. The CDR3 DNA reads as TGTGCCAGCAGCGTAGTACCAGGTCTCAACACTGAAGCTTTCTTT. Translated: CASSVVPGLNTEAFF.

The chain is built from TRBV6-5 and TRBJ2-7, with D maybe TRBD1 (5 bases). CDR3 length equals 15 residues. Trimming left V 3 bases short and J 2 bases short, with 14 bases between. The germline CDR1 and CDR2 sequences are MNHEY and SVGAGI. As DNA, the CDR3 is TGTGCCAGCAGTTATCAGGGTCGGGCAACCTACGAGCAGTACTTC. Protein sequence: CASSYQGRATYEQYF.

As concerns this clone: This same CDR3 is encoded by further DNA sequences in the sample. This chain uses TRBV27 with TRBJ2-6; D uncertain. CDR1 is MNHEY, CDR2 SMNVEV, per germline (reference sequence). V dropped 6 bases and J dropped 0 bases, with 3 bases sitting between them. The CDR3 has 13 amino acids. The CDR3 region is CASRSSGANVLTF. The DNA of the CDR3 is TGTGCCAGCAGAAGCTCTGGGGCCAACGTCCTGACTTTC.

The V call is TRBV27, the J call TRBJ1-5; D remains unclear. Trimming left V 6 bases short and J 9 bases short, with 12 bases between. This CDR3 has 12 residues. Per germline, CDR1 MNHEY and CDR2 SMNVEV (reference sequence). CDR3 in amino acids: CASSKGFSPQHF. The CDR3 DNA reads TGTGCCAGCAGCAAGGGCTTCTCGCCCCAGCATTTT.